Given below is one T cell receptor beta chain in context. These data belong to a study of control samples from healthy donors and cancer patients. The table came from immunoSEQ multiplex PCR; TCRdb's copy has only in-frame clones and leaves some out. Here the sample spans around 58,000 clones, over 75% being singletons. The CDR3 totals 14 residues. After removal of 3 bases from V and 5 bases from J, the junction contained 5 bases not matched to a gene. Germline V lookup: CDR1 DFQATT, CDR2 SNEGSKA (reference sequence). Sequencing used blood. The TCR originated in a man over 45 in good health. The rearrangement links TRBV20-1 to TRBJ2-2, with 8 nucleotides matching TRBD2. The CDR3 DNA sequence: TGCAGTGCTAGTAGCGGGATCTGGACCGGGGAGCTGTTTTTT. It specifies CSASSGIWTGELFF.